This TCR beta chain was identified in a study of control samples from healthy donors and cancer patients. The germline gives CDR1 KGHDR, CDR2 SFDVKD. This CDR3 is 11 amino acids long. The V end lost 5 bases, the J end lost 8 bases, and 6 bases lay between the germline ends. Method: immunoSEQ multiplex PCR; TCRdb's copy keeps in-frame clones and lacks some. Among 150,000 to 200,000 clones listed, 90% were seen once. Sequenced material: blood. J is TRBJ2-1 and V is TRBV24-1; D ambiguous. This TCR derives from a woman in her fifties or sixties in good health. The CDR3 region has the DNA TGTGCCACCAGTGTAGGGTATGAGCAGTTCTTC. Its protein product is CATSVGYEQFF.